The rows below give T cell receptor beta chains drawn from one sample of a study of T cells in Graves' hyperthyroidism and ophthalmopathy. One entry per CDR3 protein, called by TCRdb with MiXCR from the multiplex PCR reads. The profile shows approximately 400,000 distinct CDR3 sequences, about 15% of them singletons. What was sequenced was blood. Receptors were obtained from a woman aged 30 to 39 with Graves' hyperthyroidism. CDR3s include the opening cysteine and the closing phenylalanine or tryptophan. The D gene is left open where the match is weak. Rows may omit the clone size; those that give it use once, few, many or a size class.

j_gene: TRBJ2-3; v_gene: TRBV20-1; abundance: many; d_gene: .; CDR3aa: CSAVPDPTDTQYF; CDR3nt: TGCAGTGCTGTACCAGACCCCACAGATACGCAGTATTTT
j_gene: TRBJ1-2; v_gene: TRBV2; abundance: many; d_gene: TRBD1; CDR3aa: CASRGRQGAPNYGYTF; CDR3nt: TGTGCCAGCCGAGGGAGGCAGGGGGCGCCTAACTATGGCTACACCTTC
j_gene: TRBJ2-1; v_gene: TRBV20-1; abundance: .; d_gene: TRBD2; CDR3aa: CSAALTSGRAREQFF; CDR3nt: TGCAGTGCCGCACTCACTAGCGGGAGGGCCCGGGAGCAGTTCTTC
j_gene: TRBJ1-1; v_gene: TRBV20-1; abundance: few; d_gene: .; CDR3aa: CSPVEMGDTEAFF; CDR3nt: TGCAGTCCGGTTGAGATGGGGGACACTGAAGCTTTCTTT
j_gene: TRBJ2-3; v_gene: TRBV20-1; abundance: many; d_gene: .; CDR3aa: CSARDQGRPTDTQYF; CDR3nt: TGCAGTGCTAGAGATCAGGGGAGGCCCACAGATACGCAGTATTTT
j_gene: TRBJ2-1; v_gene: TRBV10-1; abundance: few; d_gene: TRBD1; CDR3aa: CASSEGFGTGGLNEQFF; CDR3nt: TGCGCCAGCAGTGAGGGGTTCGGGACAGGGGGCCTCAATGAGCAGTTCTTC
j_gene: TRBJ1-5; v_gene: TRBV4-2; abundance: many; d_gene: TRBD1; CDR3aa: CASSPRDRLNQPQHF; CDR3nt: TGTGCCAGCAGCCCCCGGGACAGACTAAATCAGCCCCAGCATTTT
j_gene: TRBJ2-1; v_gene: TRBV20-1; abundance: many; d_gene: TRBD2; CDR3aa: CSATGTSGSNEQFF; CDR3nt: TGCAGTGCCACCGGGACTAGCGGGAGCAATGAGCAGTTCTTC
j_gene: TRBJ2-1; v_gene: TRBV11-1; abundance: few; d_gene: TRBD2; CDR3aa: CASSPTSAHNEQFF; CDR3nt: TGTGCCAGCAGCCCGACTAGCGCCCACAATGAGCAGTTCTTC
j_gene: TRBJ2-7; v_gene: TRBV20-1; abundance: .; d_gene: TRBD2; CDR3aa: CSALRLAGDHEQYF; CDR3nt: TGCAGTGCTCTACGACTAGCGGGAGACCACGAGCAGTACTTC
j_gene: TRBJ2-5; v_gene: TRBV11-2; abundance: many; d_gene: .; CDR3aa: CATRRGYGETQYF; CDR3nt: TGTGCCACCCGGCGGGGATACGGAGAGACCCAGTACTTC
j_gene: TRBJ1-1; v_gene: TRBV27; abundance: few; d_gene: .; CDR3aa: CASRTGQIMNTEAFF; CDR3nt: TGTGCCAGCAGGACTGGACAGATCATGAACACTGAAGCTTTCTTT
j_gene: TRBJ2-1; v_gene: TRBV20-1; abundance: few; d_gene: TRBD2; CDR3aa: CSARDGALAGEQFF; CDR3nt: TGCAGTGCTAGAGATGGGGCGCTAGCGGGGGAGCAGTTCTTC
j_gene: TRBJ2-1; v_gene: TRBV6-1; abundance: .; d_gene: .; CDR3aa: CASSDVGEQFF; CDR3nt: TGTGCCAGCAGTGACGTCGGTGAGCAGTTCTTC
j_gene: TRBJ2-1; v_gene: TRBV28; abundance: many; d_gene: TRBD2; CDR3aa: CASSFGDTKREWIEQFF; CDR3nt: TGTGCCAGCAGTTTCGGAGACACGAAGCGGGAGTGGATTGAGCAGTTCTTC
j_gene: TRBJ2-7; v_gene: TRBV2; abundance: few; d_gene: TRBD2; CDR3aa: CASRVTSGRSYEQYF; CDR3nt: TGTGCCAGCAGGGTTACTAGCGGGAGATCCTACGAGCAGTACTTC
j_gene: TRBJ2-1; v_gene: TRBV2; abundance: many; d_gene: .; CDR3aa: CASSESGWNNEQFF; CDR3nt: TGTGCCAGCAGTGAAAGCGGGTGGAACAATGAGCAGTTCTTC
j_gene: TRBJ1-4; v_gene: TRBV28; abundance: .; d_gene: .; CDR3aa: CACSGGDEKLFF; CDR3nt: TGTGCCTGCAGCGGGGGGGACGAAAAACTGTTTTTT
j_gene: TRBJ2-7; v_gene: TRBV10-3; abundance: many; d_gene: TRBD2; CDR3aa: CAISEMPGTSDYEQYF; CDR3nt: TGTGCCATCAGTGAGATGCCTGGGACTAGCGACTACGAGCAGTACTTC
j_gene: TRBJ2-1; v_gene: TRBV6-5; abundance: many; d_gene: .; CDR3aa: CASSYSDRNEQFF; CDR3nt: TGTGCCAGCAGTTACTCGGATCGTAATGAGCAGTTCTTC
j_gene: TRBJ2-4; v_gene: TRBV20-1; abundance: few; d_gene: .; CDR3aa: CSARGVGAGEGGRPKNIQYF; CDR3nt: TGCAGTGCTAGAGGTGTAGGGGCGGGAGAGGGGGGTCGGCCCAAAAACATTCAGTACTTC
j_gene: TRBJ2-7; v_gene: TRBV30; abundance: many; d_gene: .; CDR3aa: CAWRGAKVGYEQYF; CDR3nt: TGTGCCTGGAGGGGAGCCAAAGTTGGGTACGAGCAGTACTTC
j_gene: TRBJ2-1; v_gene: TRBV7-2; abundance: many; d_gene: .; CDR3aa: CASSPSGSYVHNEQFF; CDR3nt: TGTGCCAGCAGCCCCTCCGGGTCTTATGTCCACAATGAGCAGTTCTTC
j_gene: TRBJ2-7; v_gene: TRBV6-1; abundance: many; d_gene: TRBD2; CDR3aa: CASSSPGLAEYEQYF; CDR3nt: TGTGCCAGCAGTTCGCCGGGACTAGCGGAATACGAGCAGTACTTC
j_gene: TRBJ2-2; v_gene: TRBV6-2/TRBV6-3; abundance: .; d_gene: .; CDR3aa: CASSPVEVEFTGELFF; CDR3nt: TGTGCCAGCAGTCCAGTCGAAGTGGAATTTACCGGGGAGCTGTTTTTT
j_gene: TRBJ1-5; v_gene: TRBV20-1; abundance: few; d_gene: .; CDR3aa: CSAREGVQGINQPQHF; CDR3nt: TGCAGTGCTAGAGAGGGCGTCCAGGGAATCAATCAGCCCCAGCATTTT
j_gene: TRBJ2-2; v_gene: TRBV4-1; abundance: .; d_gene: .; CDR3aa: CASSQLEDTGELFF; CDR3nt: TGCGCCAGCAGCCAACTGGAGGACACCGGGGAGCTGTTTTTT
j_gene: TRBJ2-7; v_gene: TRBV10-3; abundance: .; d_gene: TRBD1; CDR3aa: CAISDRTGISYEQYF; CDR3nt: TGTGCCATCAGTGATAGGACAGGGATCTCCTACGAGCAGTACTTC
j_gene: TRBJ2-1; v_gene: TRBV27; abundance: few; d_gene: .; CDR3aa: CASSLMGLKGGGEQFF; CDR3nt: TGTGCCAGCAGTCTCATGGGACTCAAAGGAGGTGGTGAGCAGTTCTTC
j_gene: TRBJ2-2; v_gene: TRBV20-1; abundance: .; d_gene: .; CDR3aa: CSVRGRGTGELFF; CDR3nt: TGCAGTGTTAGGGGCAGGGGCACCGGGGAGCTGTTTTTT
j_gene: TRBJ2-3; v_gene: TRBV10-3; abundance: few; d_gene: TRBD1; CDR3aa: CAISGTGGVDTQYF; CDR3nt: TGTGCCATCAGTGGGACAGGAGGAGTAGATACGCAGTATTTT
j_gene: TRBJ2-7; v_gene: TRBV5-1; abundance: .; d_gene: TRBD2; CDR3aa: CASSPGTSGAEQYF; CDR3nt: TGCGCCAGCAGCCCCGGGACTAGCGGGGCCGAGCAGTACTTC
j_gene: TRBJ1-4; v_gene: TRBV9; abundance: .; d_gene: .; CDR3aa: CASSVAGFGNNEKLFF; CDR3nt: TGTGCCAGCAGCGTAGCCGGGTTTGGGAACAATGAAAAACTGTTTTTT
j_gene: TRBJ1-1; v_gene: TRBV11-2; abundance: many; d_gene: .; CDR3aa: CASSFAPGQTNTEAFF; CDR3nt: TGTGCCAGCAGCTTCGCTCCCGGGCAAACGAACACTGAAGCTTTCTTT
j_gene: TRBJ2-7; v_gene: TRBV10-3; abundance: few; d_gene: TRBD1; CDR3aa: CATRTGGEYEQYF; CDR3nt: TGTGCCACCCGGACAGGGGGGGAGTACGAGCAGTACTTC
j_gene: TRBJ1-5; v_gene: TRBV10-3; abundance: .; d_gene: TRBD1; CDR3aa: CAISADRGVQPQHF; CDR3nt: TGTGCCATCAGTGCGGACAGGGGGGTCCAGCCCCAGCATTTT
j_gene: TRBJ2-3; v_gene: TRBV6-1; abundance: many; d_gene: TRBD2; CDR3aa: CASSPTSGRSDTQYF; CDR3nt: TGTGCCAGCAGTCCTACTAGCGGGCGATCAGATACGCAGTATTTT
j_gene: TRBJ2-7; v_gene: TRBV19; abundance: .; d_gene: .; CDR3aa: CASTPGLDHEQYF; CDR3nt: TGTGCCAGTACCCCGGGGTTGGACCACGAGCAGTACTTC
j_gene: TRBJ1-5; v_gene: TRBV6-1; abundance: few; d_gene: .; CDR3aa: CASSYDYQGNQPQHF; CDR3nt: TGTGCCAGCAGTTACGATTATCAGGGGAATCAGCCCCAGCATTTT
j_gene: TRBJ2-1; v_gene: TRBV10-2; abundance: .; d_gene: TRBD2; CDR3aa: CASRGEREREFF; CDR3nt: TGCGCCAGCAGGGGAGAGCGGGAGAGGGAGTTCTTC
j_gene: TRBJ2-7; v_gene: TRBV7-9; abundance: many; d_gene: TRBD2; CDR3aa: CASTTFGTSGRIEQYF; CDR3nt: TGTGCCAGCACCACCTTTGGGACTAGCGGGAGAATCGAGCAGTACTTC
j_gene: TRBJ2-1; v_gene: TRBV29-1; abundance: many; d_gene: .; CDR3aa: CSVEDWGVKNEQFF; CDR3nt: TGCAGCGTTGAAGATTGGGGAGTGAAGAATGAGCAGTTCTTC
j_gene: TRBJ2-7; v_gene: TRBV20-1; abundance: .; d_gene: .; CDR3aa: CSARDRGILGEQYF; CDR3nt: TGCAGTGCTAGAGATCGGGGGATTCTGGGGGAGCAGTACTTC
j_gene: TRBJ1-2; v_gene: TRBV28; abundance: many; d_gene: .; CDR3aa: CASIRDSDGYTF; CDR3nt: TGTGCCAGCATTCGGGACTCCGACGGCTACACCTTC
j_gene: TRBJ2-1; v_gene: TRBV4-2; abundance: few; d_gene: TRBD2; CDR3aa: CASSRGLAGGPKRSSYNEQFF; CDR3nt: TGTGCCAGCAGCCGGGGACTAGCGGGAGGGCCTAAGAGGAGCTCCTACAATGAGCAGTTCTTC
j_gene: TRBJ2-1; v_gene: TRBV29-1; abundance: .; d_gene: TRBD2; CDR3aa: CSVTPLAGGGNKQFF; CDR3nt: TGCAGCGTTACTCCACTAGCGGGGGGGGGGAATAAGCAGTTCTTC
j_gene: TRBJ2-1; v_gene: TRBV6-1; abundance: .; d_gene: .; CDR3aa: CASRENRVRNNEQFF; CDR3nt: TGTGCCAGCAGGGAAAACAGGGTTAGAAACAATGAGCAGTTCTTC
j_gene: TRBJ1-2; v_gene: TRBV28; abundance: few; d_gene: TRBD1; CDR3aa: CASSTPRDSVYGYTF; CDR3nt: TGTGCCAGCAGTACCCCCCGGGACAGCGTCTATGGCTACACCTTC
j_gene: TRBJ2-5; v_gene: TRBV5-1; abundance: .; d_gene: TRBD2; CDR3aa: CASSHGLAGLQETQYF; CDR3nt: TGCGCCAGCAGCCACGGACTAGCGGGTCTCCAAGAGACCCAGTACTTC
j_gene: TRBJ2-1; v_gene: TRBV11-1; abundance: many; d_gene: .; CDR3aa: CASRPGPSNEQFF; CDR3nt: TGTGCCAGCAGGCCTGGGCCGTCTAATGAGCAGTTCTTC
j_gene: TRBJ2-1; v_gene: TRBV12-3/TRBV12-4; abundance: once; d_gene: TRBD2; CDR3aa: CASSFGLAGGPNSYNEQFF; CDR3nt: TGTGCCAGCAGTTTCGGACTAGCGGGAGGGCCGAACTCCTACAATGAGCAGTTCTTC
j_gene: TRBJ2-1; v_gene: TRBV20-1; abundance: .; d_gene: .; CDR3aa: CSARFWSSYNEQFF; CDR3nt: TGCAGTGCTAGGTTTTGGAGCTCCTACAATGAGCAGTTCTTC
j_gene: TRBJ2-7; v_gene: TRBV10-2; abundance: .; d_gene: .; CDR3aa: CASSASEPYEQYF; CDR3nt: TGCGCCAGCAGTGCCTCCGAGCCCTACGAGCAGTACTTC
j_gene: TRBJ2-3; v_gene: TRBV12-3/TRBV12-4; abundance: few; d_gene: TRBD2; CDR3aa: CASSLGTSATLGTQYF; CDR3nt: TGTGCCAGCAGTTTAGGGACTAGCGCGACCCTGGGGACGCAGTATTTT
j_gene: TRBJ2-7; v_gene: TRBV24-1; abundance: many; d_gene: .; CDR3aa: CATSDSSGGGVLEQYF; CDR3nt: TGTGCCACCAGTGATAGTAGTGGGGGAGGTGTCCTGGAGCAGTACTTC